The clone carrying this T cell receptor beta chain was seen many times. As yet, its antigen is unknown. Other nucleotide sequences from this sample produce the same CDR3. Sequencing used immunoSEQ multiplex PCR; TCRdb keeps in-frame clones, though not all of them. Among 300,000 to 400,000 clones listed, over 75% were seen once. From germline, CDR1 is MNHEY and CDR2 SMNVEV (reference sequence). Trimming left V 0 bases short and J 2 bases short, with 11 bases between. CDR3 size: 15 residues. This record belongs to a study of shared clonotypes between healthy human individuals. Study-wide points: Relative to clonotypes present in all four donors, those not shared had lower generation probabilities. It was the few donors that limited the genetic and exposure-history diversity represented.

The genes are TRBV27 and TRBJ2-7, with D possibly TRBD1 on 5 matching bases. This TCR derives from a man in his late teens or twenties in good health. The sample taken for sequencing was memory CD8+ T cells sorted from blood. Noted subset: CD45RO+ cells pooled with CCR7-negative TemRA cells. DNA for the CDR3: TGTGCCAGCAGTTTATCAGGACATGGACCCTACGAGCAGTACTTC. It specifies CASSLSGHGPYEQYF.